Listed here are 24 T cell receptor beta chains from one sample, sequenced in a study of cytomegalovirus exposure and HLA in healthy donors. This PCR relied on a set of 60 Vbeta primers and 13 Jbeta primers. Sequencing used immunoSEQ multiplex PCR; TCRdb keeps in-frame clones, though not all of them. The sample yields nearly 110,000 clones, around 76% seen once. Sequencing input: PBMCs. The receptors were sampled from a man younger than 35 in good health and CMV-seronegative.

V and J are TRBV5-1 and TRBJ2-7; 9 nucleotides align to TRBD1. The trim removed 4 bases at V and 3 bases at J, leaving 2 bases unmatched. The CDR3 extends over 13 amino acids. Germline V gives CDR1 SGHRS, CDR2 YFSETQ. CDR3 sequence: CASSGTGNYEQYF. The CDR3 nucleotides read TGCGCCAGCAGCGGGACAGGGAACTACGAGCAGTACTTC.

This clone has a handful of counts. V is TRBV6-5 and J is TRBJ1-5; D possibly corresponds to TRBD1 (6 bases). The CDR3 is made up of 13 amino acids. Germline CDR1 is MNHEY and CDR2 is SVGAGI. V gave up 4 bases and J gave up 7 bases, with 11 bases separating them. CDR3 loop: CASSSSGAQPQHF. The CDR3 region has the DNA TGTGCCAGCAGTTCTTCAGGGGCCCAGCCCCAGCATTTT.

This clone was seen just once. The CDR3 sequence is CASSLSSNTEAFF. DNA for the CDR3: TGTGCCAGCAGTCTTTCCAGTAACACTGAAGCTTTCTTT. The chain links TRBV28 to TRBJ1-1; D uncertain. This CDR3 is 13 amino acids long. Per germline, CDR1 MDHEN and CDR2 SYDVKM. V was clipped by 5 bases and J by 2 bases, with 9 bases between them.

The chain uses TRBV9 and TRBJ2-7; D is unresolved. Germline CDR1 and CDR2: SGDLS and YYNGEE. The CDR3 runs to 14 residues. Trimming removed 0 bases from V and 3 bases from J, with 10 bases in between. CDR3 in amino acids: CASSVGGTLYEQYF. The CDR3, as DNA: TGTGCCAGCAGCGTAGGCGGAACCCTCTACGAGCAGTACTTC.

This sequence joins TRBV6-6 and TRBJ2-7; TRBD1 matches 8 bases. Germline-derived CDR1 and CDR2 are MNHNY and SVGAGI (reference sequence). CDR3 length: 15 amino acids. V was clipped by 0 bases and J by 4 bases; unmatched bases: 5. CDR3 sequence: CASSYSDRANYEQYF. In DNA, the CDR3 is TGTGCCAGCAGTTACTCGGACAGGGCTAATTACGAGCAGTACTTC.

This clone was detected only once. J is TRBJ1-5 and V is TRBV28; 8 bases match TRBD1. CDR3 length: 15 amino acids. J was trimmed by 7 bases and V by 2 bases; bases with no gene match: 7. CDR1 and CDR2 (germline): MDHEN, SYDVKM. CDR3 region: CASSLTGQGGQPQHF. The DNA of the CDR3 is TGTGCCAGCAGTTTAACCGGACAGGGCGGGCAGCCCCAGCATTTT.

The chain links TRBV7-6 to TRBJ2-6, with 8 bases fitting TRBD2. This CDR3 has 16 residues. Trimming cost V 4 bases and J 0 bases; bases outside gene matches: 2. Per the germline V gene, CDR1 is SGHVS and CDR2 is FNYEAQ. CDR3 sequence reads: CASSSGGYSGANVLTF. CDR3 DNA sequence: TGTGCCAGCAGCTCGGGGGGGTACTCTGGGGCCAACGTCCTGACTTTC.

The CDR3 reads CASSLGLEVETQYF. The CDR3 nucleotides are TGCGCCAGCAGCTTGGGCCTCGAGGTTGAGACCCAGTACTTC. This chain links TRBV5-1 with TRBJ2-5; no clear D. The CDR3 extends over 14 amino acids. Trimming stripped 0 bases from V and 5 bases from J, with 11 bases between. The germline V gene encodes CDR1 SGHRS and CDR2 YFSETQ.

The chain carries TRBV5-8 and TRBJ2-7, with D possibly being TRBD1 (5 bases). Germline V gene data show CDR1 as SGHTS and CDR2 as YDEGEE. The CDR3 is made up of 11 amino acids. V was cut by 7 bases and J by 3 bases, with 8 bases left in between. The chain's CDR3 is CASGDSYEQYF. The DNA of the CDR3 is TGTGCCAGCGGCGACAGCTACGAGCAGTACTTC.

V and J are TRBV11-3 and TRBJ1-1; D uncertain. The CDR3 totals 12 residues. Trimming left V 4 bases short and J 3 bases short, with 6 bases between. Germline V gene lookup returns CDR1 SGHNT and CDR2 YENEEA. CDR3 loop: CASSSGDTEAFF. In DNA form, the CDR3 reads TGTGCCAGCAGCTCCGGGGACACTGAAGCTTTCTTT.

This sequence joins TRBV4-3 and TRBJ2-3; TRBD2 agrees at 13 bases. The CDR3 loop spans 16 amino acids. V lost 4 bases to trimming and J lost 6 bases; unmatched junction nucleotides: 7. Germline-derived CDR1 and CDR2 are LGHNA and YSLEER. As DNA, the CDR3 is TGCGCCAGCAGCCCCCGACTAGCGGGGGGACGGGATACGCAGTATTTT. This encodes CASSPRLAGGRDTQYF.

The chain joins TRBV10-2 to TRBJ1-6; D remains unclear. The CDR3 is 17 amino acids. Looked up from germline, CDR1 is WSHSY and CDR2 is SAAADI. Trimming pared 0 bases from V and 0 bases from J, leaving 9 bases between. The CDR3: CASSESPTTSYNSPLHF. The CDR3 DNA reads TGCGCCAGCAGTGAGTCCCCGACAACCTCCTATAATTCACCCCTCCACTTT.

This rearrangement joins TRBV6-1 to TRBJ1-6; 8 bases match TRBD1. Germline CDR1 reads MNHNS; CDR2 reads SASEGT. The CDR3 sequence is 15 residues long. V shed 5 bases and J 7 bases; nucleotides not matched to a gene: 7. The CDR3 DNA reads TGTGCCAGCAGTCCCCGGGACAGGAGCAATTCACCCCTCCACTTT. Translating it yields CASSPRDRSNSPLHF.

V is TRBV5-4 and J is TRBJ1-1; 7 bases align to TRBD1. V dropped 4 bases and J dropped 2; count of bases not matched to a gene: 2. CDR3 length: 13 amino acids. Germline-derived CDR1 and CDR2 are SGHNT and YYREEE (reference sequence). The CDR3 loop is CASSGDSNTEAFF. In DNA form, the CDR3 reads TGTGCCAGCAGCGGGGACAGCAACACTGAAGCTTTCTTT. Using reference TRBV5-4 and TRBJ1-1 for the parts outside the CDR3, the full variable domain is ETGVTQSPTHLIKTRGQQVTLRCSSQSGHNTVSWYQQALGQGPQFIFQYYREEENGRGNFPPRFSGLQFPNYSSELNVNALELDDSALYLCASSGDSNTEAFFGQGTRLTVV.

V gene TRBV4-3 combines with J gene TRBJ2-1; perhaps TRBD2 as D (6 bases). V lost 0 bases and J 10 bases, leaving 13 bases between the germline ends. This CDR3 comprises 14 residues. Germline V CDR1 and CDR2: LGHNA, YSLEER. CDR3 coding DNA: TGCGCCAGCAGCCAAGATCGTAGGAGGGGCGAGCAGTTCTTC. It yields the protein CASSQDRRRGEQFF.

In its sample, this clone was seen many times. The chain links TRBV5-6 to TRBJ1-3; weak D call: TRBD1 (6 bases). Germline CDR1 and CDR2: SGHDT and YYEEEE. Trimming left V 3 bases short and J 7 bases short, with 23 bases between. This CDR3 is built from 17 residues. Here the CDR3 reads CASSSQGLWTVGNTIYF. DNA for the CDR3: TGTGCCAGCAGCTCGCAGGGGCTCTGGACAGTGGGGAACACCATATATTTT.

V and J are TRBV7-9 and TRBJ1-1; 7 nucleotides align to TRBD1. Germline-derived CDR1 and CDR2 are SEHNR and FQNEAQ (reference sequence). The CDR3 is made up of 14 amino acids. Trimming cost V 2 bases and J 9 bases; bases outside gene matches: 9. This CDR3 is CASSLSQGDGKAFF. The CDR3 DNA sequence: TGTGCCAGCAGCTTATCTCAGGGGGATGGGAAAGCTTTCTTT.

This clone was seen just once. The chain joins TRBV28 to TRBJ1-2; 12 bases agree with TRBD1. Losses at the gene ends were 3 bases for V and 7 bases for J; bases not matched to a gene: 6. Germline loops: CDR1 MDHEN, CDR2 SYDVKM. There are 15 residues in the CDR3. The CDR3 nucleotides are TGTGCCAGCAGTTTTTACGGGACAGGGGGCTCTGGCTACACCTTC. Protein product: CASSFYGTGGSGYTF.

The V and J genes are TRBV7-2 and TRBJ2-7, with D maybe TRBD2 (5 bases). The length of the CDR3 is 13 residues. V was pared by 6 bases and J by 5 bases, with 14 bases between. Germline CDR1 SGHTA, CDR2 FQGNSA. CDR3 sequence: CASRPDGGHEQYF. The CDR3 nucleotides read TGTGCCAGCAGGCCCGACGGCGGGCACGAGCAGTACTTC.

The rearrangement links TRBV2 to TRBJ1-5; 7 positions match TRBD1. This CDR3 spans 14 amino acids. V was clipped by 4 bases and J by 9 bases; unmatched bases: 9. CDR1 SNHLY and CDR2 FYNNEI come from the germline V gene. The CDR3 protein is CASSATGANGPQHF. CDR3 sequence (DNA): TGTGCCAGCAGTGCCACAGGGGCTAATGGGCCCCAGCATTTT. Combining the CDR3 with reference TRBV2 and TRBJ1-5 gives the whole variable domain EPEVTQTPSHQVTQMGQEVILRCVPISNHLYFYWYRQILGQKVEFLVSFYNNEISEKSEIFDDQFSVERPDGSNFTLKIRSTKLEDSAMYFCASSATGANGPQHFGDGTRLSIL.

The V call is TRBV12-5, the J call TRBJ1-1, with D possibly TRBD1 on 5 matching bases. Trimming took 7 bases from V and 4 from J, leaving 13 bases between them. In germline, CDR1 is LGHNT, CDR2 FRNRAP. The CDR3 has 13 amino acids. CDR3: CASASGRGTEAFF. The CDR3 bases are TGTGCTAGTGCTTCCGGGAGGGGCACTGAAGCTTTCTTT.

This rearrangement joins TRBV7-7 to TRBJ2-5; D unclear. V gave up 5 bases and J gave up 4 bases, with 11 bases separating them. The CDR3 is 13 residues long. The V gene's germline CDR1 is SSHAT and CDR2 FNYEAQ (reference sequence). The CDR3 DNA reads as TGTGCCAGCAGCCCCAGTTCCCGAGAGACCCAGTACTTC. Its translation is CASSPSSRETQYF. The full variable domain, completed using reference TRBV7-7 and TRBJ2-5, is GAGVSQSPRYKVTKRGQDVTLRCDPISSHATLYWYQQALGQGPEFLTYFNYEAQPDKSGLPSDRFSAERPEGSISTLTIQRTEQRDSAMYRCASSPSSRETQYFGPGTRLLVL.

The chain has TRBV21-1 and TRBJ1-6; the tabulated D call, TRBD1, remains unverified against the DNA. TRBV21-1 is designated a pseudogene. The CDR3 is 14 amino acids. CDR3 nucleotide sequence: TGTGCCAGCATACTTAACAGGGTACGGTCACCCCTCCACTTT. Protein: CASILNRVRSPLHF.

The chain is built from TRBV7-9 and TRBJ2-5; 7 bases align to TRBD2. This CDR3 spans 14 amino acids. CDR1 SEHNR and CDR2 FQNEAQ come from the germline V gene (reference sequence). The V segment lost 8 bases and the J segment 5 bases; nucleotides outside the gene matches: 11. The CDR3 sequence is CASGRRGEGETQYF. The CDR3 DNA is TGTGCCAGCGGACGTAGAGGGGAGGGGGAGACCCAGTACTTC. The variable domain in full, completed from reference TRBV7-9 and TRBJ2-5, reads DTGVSQNPRHKITKRGQNVTFRCDPISEHNRLYWYRQTLGQGPEFLTYFQNEAQLEKSRLLSDRFSAERPKGSFSTLEIQRTEQGDSAMYLCASGRRGEGETQYFGPGTRLLVL.